One sample yielded the 9 T cell receptor beta chains listed below, sequenced in a study of OX40 agonist ivuxolimab in advanced cancers. TCRdb keeps only in-frame clones here, not all; method: immunoSEQ multiplex PCR. Of about 91,000 clones listed, approximately 88% were seen once; the top ten hold around 0.52%. This specimen was CD4+ or CD8+ T cells sorted from blood, taken in a trial of the OX40 agonist ivuxolimab. The source of these receptors is an adult with an advanced solid tumor such as melanoma, head and neck, liver or kidney cancer.

The chain is built from TRBV6-5 and TRBJ2-1; 8 bases line up with TRBD1. Germline V CDR1 and CDR2: MNHEY, SVGAGI. J lost 1 base, V lost 10 bases, and 9 bases had no gene match. This CDR3 spans 15 amino acids. CDR3 sequence reads: CATHSGGESYNEQFF. Here the CDR3 DNA reads TGTGCCACTCACTCAGGGGGCGAGTCCTACAATGAGCAGTTCTTC.

The V call is TRBV7-2, the J call TRBJ2-1, with a weak D call TRBD1 (6 bases). With 3 bases removed from V and 10 bases from J, the gap between germline ends came to 16 bases. From germline, CDR1 is SGHTA and CDR2 FQGNSA. The CDR3 runs to 14 residues. Here the CDR3 DNA reads TGTGCCAGCAGCTTGGCCTACAGGGAAGGGGAGCAGTTCTTC. It codes for CASSLAYREGEQFF.

The chain is built from TRBV19 and TRBJ2-3, with D unresolved. CDR1 LNHDA and CDR2 SQIVND come from the germline V gene (reference sequence). The CDR3 totals 15 residues. Trimming shortened V by 4 bases and J by 2 bases, and 13 bases separated the two germline ends. Here the CDR3 reads CASSTLTDFTDTQYF. The CDR3 region has the DNA TGTGCCAGTAGTACTCTGACTGACTTCACAGATACGCAGTATTTT.

This rearrangement joins TRBV10-3 to TRBJ2-3; no firm D call. CDR1 and CDR2 (germline): ENHRY, SYGVKD. The length of the CDR3 is 11 residues. Trimming took 5 bases from V and 6 from J, leaving 6 bases between them. CDR3 sequence reads: CAISLGDTQYF. The DNA for the CDR3 is TGTGCCATCAGTCTTGGGGATACGCAGTATTTT.

This clone was seen more than once but under ten times. The chain carries TRBV10-2 and TRBJ1-2; D is uncertain. This CDR3 contains 12 residues. The ends were cut back, 6 bases at V and 5 bases at J, with 10 bases in the middle. The germline V gene has CDR1 WSHSY and CDR2 SAAADI. The CDR3 DNA follows: TGCGCCAGCAGGACGGGAGAGTATGGCTACACCTTC. Translation gives CASRTGEYGYTF.

V and J are TRBV6-5 and TRBJ1-1; 10 nucleotides align to TRBD1. The germline gives CDR1 MNHEY, CDR2 SVGAGI. The CDR3 runs 15 residues. V lost 6 bases and J lost 6; bases outside the gene matches: 10. CDR3 loop: CASSPLGQGKAEAFF. CDR3 nucleotide sequence: TGTGCCAGCAGCCCTTTGGGACAGGGGAAGGCTGAAGCTTTCTTT.

V usage is TRBV27 and J usage is TRBJ2-3; perhaps TRBD2 as D (6 bases). V was pared by 5 bases and J by 0 bases, with 12 bases between. Germline V CDR1 and CDR2: MNHEY, SMNVEV (reference sequence). This CDR3 has 15 residues. This CDR3 reads CASSPTRSSTDTQYF. The CDR3 coding sequence is TGTGCCAGCAGTCCGACTAGATCTAGCACAGATACGCAGTATTTT.

The chain recombines TRBV7-7 with TRBJ2-5, with a weak D call TRBD2 (7 bases). The CDR3 length is 15 residues. Trimming shortened V by 3 bases and J by 5 bases, and 16 bases separated the two germline ends. CDR1 is SSHAT and CDR2 is FNYEAQ in the germline V gene (reference sequence). The CDR3 loop is CASSLGVGGQETQYF. The CDR3 bases are TGTGCCAGCAGCTTGGGGGTCGGGGGGCAGGAGACCCAGTACTTC. Together with reference TRBV7-7 and TRBJ2-5, the CDR3 gives the full variable domain: GAGVSQSPRYKVTKRGQDVTLRCDPISSHATLYWYQQALGQGPEFLTYFNYEAQPDKSGLPSDRFSAERPEGSISTLTIQRTEQRDSAMYRCASSLGVGGQETQYFGPGTRLLVL.

This chain links TRBV5-1 with TRBJ2-7; D assignment may be TRBD1 or TRBD2 (6 bases each). Germline CDR1 SGHRS, CDR2 YFSETQ. Trimming removed 2 bases at V and 5 bases at J, with 8 bases between. The CDR3 loop spans 12 amino acids. The CDR3 here is CASSFGGHEQYF. CDR3 coding DNA: TGCGCCAGCAGCTTCGGGGGCCACGAGCAGTACTTC.